This is a list of T cell receptor beta chains from one sample in a study of T cells in Graves' hyperthyroidism and ophthalmopathy. MiXCR was run by TCRdb on the multiplex PCR reads, yielding one entry per CDR3 protein. This sample has nearly 750,000 distinct CDR3 sequences, with roughly a third found just once. The sample comprised blood. These receptors were obtained from a woman in her forties with Graves' hyperthyroidism. Both conserved end residues are part of each CDR3. D genes are given only for firm matches. Not all rows give a size; the values are once, few, many and, for expanded clones, a class.

clone_size	d_call	j_call	v_call	cdr3_aa	cdr3_nt
.	.	TRBJ2-7	TRBV7-9	CASSWEKGTYEQYF	TGCGCCAGCAGCTGGGAGAAGGGTACCTACGAGCAGTACTTC
few	TRBD1	TRBJ1-1	TRBV4-1	CASSQVQGVLTEAFF	TGCGCCAGCAGCCAAGTACAGGGGGTTTTAACTGAAGCTTTCTTT
many	.	TRBJ2-5	TRBV20-1	CSAKTDSISGKETQYF	TGCAGTGCTAAGACTGACTCTATATCGGGGAAAGAGACCCAGTACTTC
.	.	TRBJ2-2	TRBV15	CATSRALNTVGSGELFF	TGTGCCACCAGCAGAGCATTAAACACCGTAGGCTCCGGGGAGCTGTTTTTT
few	.	TRBJ1-1	TRBV20-1	CSATGTEDTEAFF	TGCAGTGCTACCGGGACGGAAGACACTGAAGCTTTCTTT
.	.	TRBJ1-1	TRBV5-1	CASSASGAGTEAFF	TGCGCCAGCAGCGCATCAGGGGCAGGCACTGAAGCTTTCTTT
.	.	TRBJ1-5	TRBV10-3	CAISEKVDSTNQPQHF	TGTGCCATCAGTGAGAAAGTGGACAGCACCAATCAGCCCCAGCATTTT
few	.	TRBJ1-5	TRBV7-8	CASSLDSLGSNQPQHF	TGTGCCAGCAGCTTAGATTCATTAGGTAGCAATCAGCCCCAGCATTTT
.	TRBD1	TRBJ1-2	TRBV29-1	CSVDSDRGNVGGYTF	TGCAGCGTTGATTCAGACAGGGGAAATGTGGGGGGCTACACCTTC
many	.	TRBJ2-5	TRBV19	CATGTVGETQYF	TGTGCCACCGGGACGGTGGGGGAGACCCAGTACTTC